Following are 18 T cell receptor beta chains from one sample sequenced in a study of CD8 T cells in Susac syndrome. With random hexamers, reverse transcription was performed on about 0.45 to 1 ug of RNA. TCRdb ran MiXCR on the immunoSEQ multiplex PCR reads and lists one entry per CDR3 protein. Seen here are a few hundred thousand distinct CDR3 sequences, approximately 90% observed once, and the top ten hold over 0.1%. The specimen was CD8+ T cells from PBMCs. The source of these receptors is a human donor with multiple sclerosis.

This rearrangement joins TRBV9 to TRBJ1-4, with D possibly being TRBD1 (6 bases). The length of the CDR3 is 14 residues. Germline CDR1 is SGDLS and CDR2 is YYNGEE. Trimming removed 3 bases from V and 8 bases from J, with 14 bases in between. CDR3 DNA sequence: TGTGCCAGCAGCGCAACAGGGTATCGGGAAAAACTGTTTTTT. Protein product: CASSATGYREKLFF.

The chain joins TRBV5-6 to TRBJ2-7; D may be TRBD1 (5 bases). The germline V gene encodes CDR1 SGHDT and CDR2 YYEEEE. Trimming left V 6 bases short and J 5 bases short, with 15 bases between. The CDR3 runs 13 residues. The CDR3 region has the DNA TGTGCCAGCAATTCCAGGGTTAGGAACGAGCAGTACTTC. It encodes CASNSRVRNEQYF. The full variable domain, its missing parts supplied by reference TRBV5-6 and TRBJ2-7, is DAGVTQSPTHLIKTRGQQVTLRCSPKSGHDTVSWYQQALGQGPQFIFQYYEEEERQRGNFPDRFSGHQFPNYSSELNVNALLLGDSALYLCASNSRVRNEQYFGPGTRLTVT.

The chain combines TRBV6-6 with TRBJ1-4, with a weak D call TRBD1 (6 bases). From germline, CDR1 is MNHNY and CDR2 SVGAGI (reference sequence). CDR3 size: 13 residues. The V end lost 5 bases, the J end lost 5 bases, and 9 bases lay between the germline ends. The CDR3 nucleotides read TGTGCCAGCAGTCTCACAGGGAATGAAAAACTGTTTTTT. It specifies CASSLTGNEKLFF.

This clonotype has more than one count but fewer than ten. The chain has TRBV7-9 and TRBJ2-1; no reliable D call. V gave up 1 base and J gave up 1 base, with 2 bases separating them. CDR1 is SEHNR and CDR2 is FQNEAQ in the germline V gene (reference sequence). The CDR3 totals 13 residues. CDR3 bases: TGTGCCAGCAGCTTAGAGTCCTACAATGAGCAGTTCTTC. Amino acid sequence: CASSLESYNEQFF.

CDR3: CASSNLGYSYLQETQYF. The DNA for the CDR3 is TGTGCCAGCAGCAATTTAGGGTACAGCTACCTCCAAGAGACCCAGTACTTC. The V call is TRBV13, the J call TRBJ2-5, with D uncertain. Germline CDR1 and CDR2: PRHDT and FYEKMQ (reference sequence). Between the trimmed V and J ends, which lost 5 bases and 1 base, there was a span of 20 bases. The CDR3 has 17 residues.

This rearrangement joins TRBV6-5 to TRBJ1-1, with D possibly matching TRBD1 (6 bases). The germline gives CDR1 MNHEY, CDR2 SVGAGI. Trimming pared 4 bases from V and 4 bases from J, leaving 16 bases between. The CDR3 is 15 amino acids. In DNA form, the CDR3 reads TGTGCCAGCAGTTCGGCACAGGGCGTGGGCACTGAAGCTTTCTTT. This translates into CASSSAQGVGTEAFF.

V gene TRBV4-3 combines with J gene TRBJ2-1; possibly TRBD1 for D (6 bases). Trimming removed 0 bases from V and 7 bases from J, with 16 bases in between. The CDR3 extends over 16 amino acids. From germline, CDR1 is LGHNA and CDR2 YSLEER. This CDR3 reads CASSQETGGWQNEQFF. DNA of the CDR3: TGCGCCAGCAGCCAAGAAACTGGGGGCTGGCAGAATGAGCAGTTCTTC.

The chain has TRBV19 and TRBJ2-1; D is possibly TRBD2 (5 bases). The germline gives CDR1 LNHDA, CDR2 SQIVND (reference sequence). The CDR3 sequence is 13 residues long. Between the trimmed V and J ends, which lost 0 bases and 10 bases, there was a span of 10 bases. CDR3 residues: CASSIDLTREQFF. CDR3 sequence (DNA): TGTGCCAGTAGTATAGATCTTACTAGGGAGCAGTTCTTC.

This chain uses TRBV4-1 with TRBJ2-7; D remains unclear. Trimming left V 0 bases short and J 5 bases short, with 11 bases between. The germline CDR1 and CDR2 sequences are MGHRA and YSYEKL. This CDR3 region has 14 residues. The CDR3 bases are TGCGCCAGCAGCCAAGATTATGAGGTCGACGAGCAGTACTTC. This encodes CASSQDYEVDEQYF.

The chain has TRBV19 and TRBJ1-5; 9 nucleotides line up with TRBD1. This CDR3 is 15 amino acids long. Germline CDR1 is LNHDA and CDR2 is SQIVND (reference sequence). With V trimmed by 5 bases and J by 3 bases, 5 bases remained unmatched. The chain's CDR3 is CASSWDRAFNQPQHF. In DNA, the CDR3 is TGTGCCAGTAGTTGGGACAGGGCCTTCAATCAGCCCCAGCATTTT.

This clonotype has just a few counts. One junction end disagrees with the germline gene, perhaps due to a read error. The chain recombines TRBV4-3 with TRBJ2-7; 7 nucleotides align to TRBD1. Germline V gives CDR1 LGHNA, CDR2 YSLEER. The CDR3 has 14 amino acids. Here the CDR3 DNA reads TGTGCCAGCAGCCAAGAACAGGGGACCTACGAGCAGTACTTC. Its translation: CASSQEQGTYEQYF.

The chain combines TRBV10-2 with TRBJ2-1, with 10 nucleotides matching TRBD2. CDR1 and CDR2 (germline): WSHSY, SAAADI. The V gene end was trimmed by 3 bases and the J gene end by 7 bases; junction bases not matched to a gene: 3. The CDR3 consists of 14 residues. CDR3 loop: CASSDLAGVNEQFF. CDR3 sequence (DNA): TGCGCCAGCAGTGATCTAGCGGGGGTAAATGAGCAGTTCTTC.

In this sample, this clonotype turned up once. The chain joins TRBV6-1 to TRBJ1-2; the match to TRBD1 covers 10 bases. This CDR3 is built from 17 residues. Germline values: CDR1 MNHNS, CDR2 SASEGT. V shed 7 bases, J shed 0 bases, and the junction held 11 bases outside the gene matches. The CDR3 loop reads CASTSGGQGDANYGYTF. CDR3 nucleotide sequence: TGTGCCAGCACCTCGGGAGGACAGGGGGACGCTAACTATGGCTACACCTTC.

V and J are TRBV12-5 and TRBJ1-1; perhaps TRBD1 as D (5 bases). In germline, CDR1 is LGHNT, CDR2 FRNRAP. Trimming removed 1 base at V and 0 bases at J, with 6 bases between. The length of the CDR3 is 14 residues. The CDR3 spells CASGLGGMNTEAFF. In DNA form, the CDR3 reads TGTGCTAGTGGTTTGGGGGGCATGAACACTGAAGCTTTCTTT.

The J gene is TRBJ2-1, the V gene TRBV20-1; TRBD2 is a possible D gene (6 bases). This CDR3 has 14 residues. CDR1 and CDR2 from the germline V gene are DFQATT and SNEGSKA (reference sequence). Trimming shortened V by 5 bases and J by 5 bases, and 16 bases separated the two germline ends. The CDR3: CSARGLPSNNEQFF. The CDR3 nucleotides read TGCAGTGCTCGGGGACTCCCGTCGAACAATGAGCAGTTCTTC.

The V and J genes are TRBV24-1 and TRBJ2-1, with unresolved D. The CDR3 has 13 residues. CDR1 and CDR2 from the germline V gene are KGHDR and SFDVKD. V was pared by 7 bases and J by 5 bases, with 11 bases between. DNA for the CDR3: TGTGCCACCAGCTCTAGTGGGGACAATGAGCAGTTCTTC. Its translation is CATSSSGDNEQFF.

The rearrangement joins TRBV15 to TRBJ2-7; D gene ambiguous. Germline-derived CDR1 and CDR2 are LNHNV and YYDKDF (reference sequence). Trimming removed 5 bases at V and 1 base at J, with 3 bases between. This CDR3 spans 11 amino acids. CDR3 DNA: TGTGCCACCAGCGGTTCCTACGAGCAGTACTTC. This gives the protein CATSGSYEQYF. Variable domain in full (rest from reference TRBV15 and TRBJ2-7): DAMVIQNPRYQVTQFGKPVTLSCSQTLNHNVMYWYQQKSSQAPKLLFHYYDKDFNNEADTPDNFQSRRPNTSFCFLDIRSPGLGDTAMYLCATSGSYEQYFGPGTRLTVT.

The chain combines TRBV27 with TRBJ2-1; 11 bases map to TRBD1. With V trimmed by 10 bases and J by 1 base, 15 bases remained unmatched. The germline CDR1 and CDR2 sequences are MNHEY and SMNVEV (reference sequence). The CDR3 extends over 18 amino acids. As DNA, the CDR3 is TGTGCCATCATTAGGTCCCGGGACAGGGGGTATTCCTACAATGAGCAGTTCTTC. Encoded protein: CAIIRSRDRGYSYNEQFF.